This entry lists 17 T cell receptor beta chains sequenced from one sample in a study of early T cells in non-severe SARS-CoV-2 infection. TCRdb itself ran the 5' RACE reads through MiXCR, one entry per CDR3 protein. Of roughly 26,000 distinct CDR3 sequences listed, around 5.5% are singletons. Sequencing was performed on whole blood. All receptors derive from an adult who was a healthcare worker with PCR-confirmed SARS-CoV-2 infection or an uninfected control (not recorded which).

This clonotype occurred a few times. The rearrangement uses TRBV5-5 and TRBJ1-6; D may be TRBD1 (6 bases). In germline, CDR1 is SGHKS, CDR2 YYEKEE (reference sequence). Trimming took 2 bases from V and 10 from J, leaving 13 bases between them. There are 14 residues in the CDR3. CDR3 bases: TGTGCCAGCAGCTTAGGGGGAGTAAGATCACCCCTCCACTTT. Translating gives CASSLGGVRSPLHF.

This clonotype counts as medium-sized (0.01 to 0.1%). This chain connects TRBV6-2 or TRBV6-3 to TRBJ1-2, with D uncertain. The CDR3 contains 13 residues. With 6 bases removed from V and 8 bases from J, the gap between germline ends came to 16 bases. Germline CDR1 is MNHEY and CDR2 is SVGEGT. In DNA, the CDR3 is TGTGCCAGCAGCCAAGGGCTAGGCATCGGCTACACCTTC. This sequence encodes CASSQGLGIGYTF.

This clonotype counts as medium-sized. The chain uses TRBV18 and TRBJ1-2; perhaps TRBD1 as D (5 bases). The CDR3 covers 14 residues. CDR1 KGHSH and CDR2 LQKENI come from the germline V gene. V lost 5 bases, J lost 4 bases, and 14 bases lay in between. Here the CDR3 reads CASSFSDGGYGYTF. The CDR3 DNA sequence: TGTGCCAGCTCATTTTCGGACGGGGGCTATGGCTACACCTTC.

This clonotype occurred many times. This sequence joins TRBV11-2 and TRBJ2-3; a weak D match, TRBD1 (6 bases). Germline lookup yields CDR1 SGHAT and CDR2 FQNNGV. There are 14 residues in the CDR3. With 2 bases removed from V and 1 base from J, the gap between germline ends came to 7 bases. The CDR3 nucleotides read TGTGCCAGCAGCTTAAAGGGGGGCACAGATACGCAGTATTTT. Encoded protein: CASSLKGGTDTQYF.

This clonotype was seen many times. The chain employs TRBV6-2 or TRBV6-3 and TRBJ2-3; D is tentatively TRBD1 or TRBD2 (6 bases each). Trimming removed 5 bases from V and 7 bases from J, with 13 bases in between. This CDR3 has 13 amino acids. Germline CDR1 and CDR2: MNHEY and SVGEGT. CDR3 amino acids: CASSPGGGHTQYF. For the CDR3, the DNA is TGTGCCAGCAGTCCCGGAGGGGGTCATACGCAGTATTTT.

In its sample, this clonotype was seen many times. This chain joins TRBV4-2 and TRBJ2-1; D is possibly TRBD2 (6 bases). The germline CDR1 and CDR2 sequences are LGHNA and YNFKEQ. The CDR3 length is 17 residues. V lost 0 bases and J lost 6, with 18 bases in between. CDR3 sequence (DNA): TGTGCCAGCAGCCAAGAAGTTCGAGGCGCCGGGGGCAATGAGCAGTTCTTC. Translating gives CASSQEVRGAGGNEQFF.

This clonotype was observed a few times. The chain joins TRBV2 to TRBJ1-2, with 8 bases lining up with TRBD1. The CDR3 is 14 amino acids. CDR1 is SNHLY, CDR2 FYNNEI, per germline. Trimming took 0 bases from V and 8 from J; bases not matched to a gene: 5. CDR3: CASSEARQGWGYTF. CDR3 nucleotides: TGTGCCAGCAGTGAAGCGAGACAGGGGTGGGGCTACACCTTC.

This clonotype was seen a few times. The chain has TRBV20-1 and TRBJ2-3; tentative D call: TRBD2 (6 bases). The CDR3 consists of 13 residues. Trimming took off 3 bases at V and 2 bases at J, with 9 bases between the two ends. Germline CDR1 DFQATT, CDR2 SNEGSKA (reference sequence). This chain's CDR3 is CSASPGATDTQYF. The DNA for the CDR3 is TGCAGTGCTAGCCCGGGAGCCACAGATACGCAGTATTTT.

This chain uses TRBV4-1 with TRBJ2-1; 15 bases map to TRBD2. Germline V gene lookup returns CDR1 MGHRA and CDR2 YSYEKL. The CDR3 is 19 residues long. Trimming took 1 base from V and 4 from J; bases not matched to a gene: 8. The CDR3 is CASSQGVTGTSGGYNEQFF. Here the CDR3 DNA reads TGCGCCAGCAGCCAAGGAGTAACCGGGACTAGCGGGGGGTACAATGAGCAGTTCTTC.

This clonotype was recorded many times. The V and J genes are TRBV7-9 and TRBJ2-1, with a weak D call TRBD2 (5 bases). This CDR3 is 13 amino acids long. V shed 6 bases and J shed 5 bases, with 11 bases lying between them. Germline V gene data show CDR1 as SEHNR and CDR2 as FQNEAQ (reference sequence). As DNA, the CDR3 is TGTGCCAGCAGTTCGGACTCGAACAATGAGCAGTTCTTC. Translating it yields CASSSDSNNEQFF. The full variable domain, with the rest looked up from reference TRBV7-9 and TRBJ2-1, is DTGVSQNPRHKITKRGQNVTFRCDPISEHNRLYWYRQTLGQGPEFLTYFQNEAQLEKSRLLSDRFSAERPKGSFSTLEIQRTEQGDSAMYLCASSSDSNNEQFFGPGTRLTVL.

The sample holds a few counts of this clonotype. The chain is built from TRBV6-1 and TRBJ2-5; TRBD1 matches at 8 bases. The CDR3 consists of 13 residues. Germline CDR1 MNHNS, CDR2 SASEGT. V shed 6 bases and J 4 bases; nucleotides not matched to a gene: 4. CDR3 DNA: TGTGCCAGCAGGCCAGGGGGCGTAGAGACCCAGTACTTC. This sequence encodes CASRPGGVETQYF.

This clonotype was counted only a few times. V gene TRBV6-5 combines with J gene TRBJ2-6; D unclear. The CDR3 length is 17 residues. The germline V gene has CDR1 MNHEY and CDR2 SVGAGI. V was cut by 1 base and J by 0 bases, with 10 bases left in between. CDR3 residues: CASSYFPAASGANVLTF. The CDR3 region has the DNA TGTGCCAGCAGTTACTTCCCAGCCGCCTCTGGGGCCAACGTCCTGACTTTC.

This clonotype was detected ten times or more. The rearrangement uses TRBV18 and TRBJ1-4; a weak D match, TRBD1 (6 bases). V was trimmed by 6 bases and J by 5 bases, leaving 13 bases between them. This CDR3 contains 14 residues. Germline V gene lookup returns CDR1 KGHSH and CDR2 LQKENI. The chain's CDR3 is CASSQQGLNEKLFF. CDR3 DNA sequence: TGTGCCAGCTCCCAACAGGGCCTGAATGAAAAACTGTTTTTT.

This clonotype was counted ten times or more. The chain uses TRBV29-1 and TRBJ2-7, with 10 bases that match TRBD1. Looked up from germline, CDR1 is SQVTM and CDR2 is ANQGSEA. Unmatched junction bases numbered 10, after V lost 6 bases and J lost 5 bases. The CDR3 is made up of 14 amino acids. The CDR3 DNA is TGCAGCGTGAACCTGGGACAGGGGAACCACGAGCAGTACTTC. It translates to CSVNLGQGNHEQYF.

This clonotype was seen repeatedly, ten times or more. The junction and the germline gene differ at one end; a read error may be behind it. Here the CDR3 DNA reads TGCAGTGCTCGAGACAGGGTGACGAACACCGGGGAGCTGTTTTTT. Encoded protein: CSARDRVTNTGELFF. The chain employs TRBV20-1 and TRBJ2-2; 7 positions match TRBD1. The CDR3 is 15 amino acids. Germline V gene data show CDR1 as DFQATT and CDR2 as SNEGSKA (reference sequence).

This clonotype was seen repeatedly, ten times or more. The chain joins TRBV19 to TRBJ2-2; TRBD2 aligns across 9 bases. This CDR3 comprises 17 residues. Looked up from germline, CDR1 is LNHDA and CDR2 is SQIVND (reference sequence). V shed 7 bases and J 2 bases; nucleotides not matched to a gene: 11. The CDR3 coding sequence is TGTGCCAGTATCATGGGTAGCGGGGGATTCAACACCGGGGAGCTGTTTTTT. This translates into CASIMGSGGFNTGELFF.

This clonotype has just a few counts. The chain recombines TRBV5-4 with TRBJ1-2, with a weak D call TRBD1 (6 bases). The V end was cut by 3 bases, the J end by 1 base, with 13 bases between. The germline gives CDR1 SGHNT, CDR2 YYREEE (reference sequence). This CDR3 has 15 residues. The DNA for the CDR3 is TGTGCCAGCAGCTCCCGGGGGGGGCGTAACTATGGCTACACCTTC. Its protein product is CASSSRGGRNYGYTF.